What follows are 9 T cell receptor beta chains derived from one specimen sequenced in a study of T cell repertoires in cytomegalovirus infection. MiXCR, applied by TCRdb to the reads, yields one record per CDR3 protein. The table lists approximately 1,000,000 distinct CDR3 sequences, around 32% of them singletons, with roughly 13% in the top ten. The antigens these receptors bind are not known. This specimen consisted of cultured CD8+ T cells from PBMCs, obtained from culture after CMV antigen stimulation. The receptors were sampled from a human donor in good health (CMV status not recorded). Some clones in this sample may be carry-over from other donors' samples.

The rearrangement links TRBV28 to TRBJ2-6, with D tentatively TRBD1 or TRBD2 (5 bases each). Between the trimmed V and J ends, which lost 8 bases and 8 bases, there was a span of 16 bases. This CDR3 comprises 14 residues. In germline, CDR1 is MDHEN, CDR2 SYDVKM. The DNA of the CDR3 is TGTGCCAGCGGGACCCCCTCCGGGACCAACGTCCTGACTTTC. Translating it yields CASGTPSGTNVLTF.

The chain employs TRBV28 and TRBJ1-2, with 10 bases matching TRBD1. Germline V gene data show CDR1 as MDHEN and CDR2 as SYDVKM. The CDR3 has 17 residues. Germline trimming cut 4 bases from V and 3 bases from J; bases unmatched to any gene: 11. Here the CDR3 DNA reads TGTGCCAGCAGTTCAACCGGGACAGGGGTCTGGCACTATGGCTACACCTTC. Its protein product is CASSSTGTGVWHYGYTF.

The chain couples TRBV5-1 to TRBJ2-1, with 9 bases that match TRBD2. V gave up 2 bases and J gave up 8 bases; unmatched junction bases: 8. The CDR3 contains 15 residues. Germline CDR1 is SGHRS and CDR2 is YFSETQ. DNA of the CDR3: TGCGCCAGCAGCTTAGCGGGGGGAGTTAGTGATGAGCAGTTCTTC. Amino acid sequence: CASSLAGGVSDEQFF.

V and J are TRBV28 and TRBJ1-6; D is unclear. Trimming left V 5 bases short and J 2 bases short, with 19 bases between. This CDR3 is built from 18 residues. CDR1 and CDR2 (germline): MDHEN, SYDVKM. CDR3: CASSLPLVWEPYNSPLHF. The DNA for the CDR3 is TGTGCCAGCAGTCTACCCCTAGTATGGGAACCCTATAATTCACCCCTCCACTTT.

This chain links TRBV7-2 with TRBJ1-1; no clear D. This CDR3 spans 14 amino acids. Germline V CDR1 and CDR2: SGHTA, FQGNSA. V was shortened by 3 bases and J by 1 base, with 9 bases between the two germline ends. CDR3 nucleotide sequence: TGTGCCAGCAGCTTCCCGACCGCGAACACTGAAGCTTTCTTT. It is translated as CASSFPTANTEAFF.

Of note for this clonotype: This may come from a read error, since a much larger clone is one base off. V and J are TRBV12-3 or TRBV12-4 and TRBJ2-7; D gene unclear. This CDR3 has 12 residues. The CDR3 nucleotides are TGTGCCAGCAGCCGGGTCTCCAACGAGCAGTACTTC. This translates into CASSRVSNEQYF.

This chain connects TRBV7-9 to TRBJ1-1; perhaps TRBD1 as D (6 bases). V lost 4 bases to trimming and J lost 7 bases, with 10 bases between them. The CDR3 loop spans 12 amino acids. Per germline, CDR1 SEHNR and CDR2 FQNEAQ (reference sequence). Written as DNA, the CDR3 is TGTGCCAGCAGCTACCGGGACATTGAAGCTTTCTTT. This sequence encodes CASSYRDIEAFF.

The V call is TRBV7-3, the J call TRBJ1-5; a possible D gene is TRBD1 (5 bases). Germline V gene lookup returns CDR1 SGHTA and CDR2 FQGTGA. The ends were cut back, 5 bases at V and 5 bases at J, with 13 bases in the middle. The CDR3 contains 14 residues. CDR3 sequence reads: CASSPAGGDQPQHF. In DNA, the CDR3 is TGTGCCAGCAGCCCAGCCGGGGGAGATCAGCCCCAGCATTTT.

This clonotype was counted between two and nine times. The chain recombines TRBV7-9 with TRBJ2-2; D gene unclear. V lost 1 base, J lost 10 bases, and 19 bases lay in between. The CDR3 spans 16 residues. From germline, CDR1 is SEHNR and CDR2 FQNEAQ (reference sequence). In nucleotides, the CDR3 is TGTGCCAGCAGCTTAGGGGCGACGCGGCGGAACGTGGAGCTGTTTTTT. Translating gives CASSLGATRRNVELFF.